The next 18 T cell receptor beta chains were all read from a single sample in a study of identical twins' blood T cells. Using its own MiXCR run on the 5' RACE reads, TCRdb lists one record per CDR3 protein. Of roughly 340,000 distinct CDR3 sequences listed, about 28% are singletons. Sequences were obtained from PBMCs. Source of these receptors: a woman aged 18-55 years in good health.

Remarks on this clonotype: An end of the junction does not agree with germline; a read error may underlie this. Here the CDR3 DNA reads TGTGCCAGCAGCTTCGACACGTTGAACACTGAAGCTTTCTTT. It encodes CASSFDTLNTEAFF. This chain joins TRBV5-1 and TRBJ1-1; D ambiguous. The CDR3 loop spans 14 amino acids. Germline V CDR1 and CDR2: SGHRS, YFSETQ. Combining the CDR3 with reference TRBV5-1 and TRBJ1-1 gives the whole variable domain KAGVTQTPRYLIKTRGQQVTLSCSPISGHRSVSWYQQTPGQGLQFLFEYFSETQRNKGNFPGRFSGRQFSNSRSEMNVSTLELGDSALYLCASSFDTLNTEAFFGQGTRLTVV.

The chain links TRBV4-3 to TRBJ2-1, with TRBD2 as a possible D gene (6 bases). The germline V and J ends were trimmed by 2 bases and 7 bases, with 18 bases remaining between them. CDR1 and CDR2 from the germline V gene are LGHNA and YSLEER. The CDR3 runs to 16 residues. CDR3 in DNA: TGCGCCAGCAGCCAACATACCCTCGGGACTCCTAATGAGCAGTTCTTC. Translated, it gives CASSQHTLGTPNEQFF.

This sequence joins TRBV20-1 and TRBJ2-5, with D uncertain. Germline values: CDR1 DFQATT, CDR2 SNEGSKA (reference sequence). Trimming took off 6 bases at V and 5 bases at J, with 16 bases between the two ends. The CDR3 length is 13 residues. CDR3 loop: CSAVDPDRETQYF. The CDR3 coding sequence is TGCAGTGCGGTCGACCCAGACCGGGAGACCCAGTACTTC.

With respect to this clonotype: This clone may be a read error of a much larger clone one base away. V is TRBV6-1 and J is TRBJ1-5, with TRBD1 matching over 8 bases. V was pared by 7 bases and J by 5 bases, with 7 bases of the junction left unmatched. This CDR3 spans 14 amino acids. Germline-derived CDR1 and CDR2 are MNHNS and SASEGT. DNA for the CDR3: TGTGCCAGCATCCCCGGACAGGGTTATCAGCCCCAGCATTTT. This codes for CASIPGQGYQPQHF.

The CDR3 sequence is CASSAWVGDTEAFF. CDR3 coding DNA: TGTGCCAGCAGTGCTTGGGTTGGGGACACTGAAGCTTTCTTT. This rearrangement joins TRBV2 to TRBJ1-1; no clear D gene. CDR1 and CDR2 (germline): SNHLY, FYNNEI. Trimming cost V 4 bases and J 3 bases, with 12 bases left between them. There are 14 residues in the CDR3.

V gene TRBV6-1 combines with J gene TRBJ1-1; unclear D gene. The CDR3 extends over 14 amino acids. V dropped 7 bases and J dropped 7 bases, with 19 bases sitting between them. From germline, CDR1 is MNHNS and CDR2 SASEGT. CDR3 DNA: TGTGCCAGCATCCTACGACAAGGGAGCTATGAAGCTTTCTTT. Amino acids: CASILRQGSYEAFF.

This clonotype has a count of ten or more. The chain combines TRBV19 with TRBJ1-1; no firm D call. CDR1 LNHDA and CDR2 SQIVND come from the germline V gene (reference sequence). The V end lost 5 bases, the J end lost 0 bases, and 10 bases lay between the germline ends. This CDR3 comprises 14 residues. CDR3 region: CASSPGLMNTEAFF. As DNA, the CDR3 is TGTGCCAGTAGTCCCGGTCTCATGAACACTGAAGCTTTCTTT.

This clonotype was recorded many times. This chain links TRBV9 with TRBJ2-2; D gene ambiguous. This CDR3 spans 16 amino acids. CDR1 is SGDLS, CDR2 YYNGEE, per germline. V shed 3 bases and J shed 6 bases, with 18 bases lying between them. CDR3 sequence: CASSARVGWVPGELFF. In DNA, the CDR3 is TGTGCCAGCAGCGCGAGAGTGGGGTGGGTCCCCGGGGAGCTGTTTTTT.

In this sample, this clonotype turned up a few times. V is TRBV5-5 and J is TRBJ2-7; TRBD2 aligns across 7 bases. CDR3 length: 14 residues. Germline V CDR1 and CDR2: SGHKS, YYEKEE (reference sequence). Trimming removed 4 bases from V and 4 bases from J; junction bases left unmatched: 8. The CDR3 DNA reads TGTGCCAGCAGCCCCGGGGGGAGTATATACGAGCAGTACTTC. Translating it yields CASSPGGSIYEQYF.

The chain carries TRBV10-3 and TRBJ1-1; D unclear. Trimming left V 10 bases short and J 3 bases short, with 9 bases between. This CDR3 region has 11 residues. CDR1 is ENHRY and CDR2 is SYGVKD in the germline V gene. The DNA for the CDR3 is TGTGCCACACGCGGGGACACTGAAGCTTTCTTT. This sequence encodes CATRGDTEAFF.

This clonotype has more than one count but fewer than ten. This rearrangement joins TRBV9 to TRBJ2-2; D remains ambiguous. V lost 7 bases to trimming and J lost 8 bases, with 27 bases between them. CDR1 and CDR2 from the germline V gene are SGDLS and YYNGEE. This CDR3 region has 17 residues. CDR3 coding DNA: TGTGCCAGCCCCTCACCCGAACCCACCTTCGTCCGGGGGGAGCTGTTTTTT. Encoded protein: CASPSPEPTFVRGELFF. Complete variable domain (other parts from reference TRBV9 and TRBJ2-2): DSGVTQTPKHLITATGQRVTLRCSPRSGDLSVYWYQQSLDQGLQFLIQYYNGEERAKGNILERFSAQQFPDLHSELNLSSLELGDSALYFCASPSPEPTFVRGELFFGEGSRLTVL.

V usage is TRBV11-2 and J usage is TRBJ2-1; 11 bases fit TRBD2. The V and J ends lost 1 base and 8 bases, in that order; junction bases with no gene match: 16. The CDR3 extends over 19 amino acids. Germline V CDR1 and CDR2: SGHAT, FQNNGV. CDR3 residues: CASSLVWSSGGIFPDEQFF. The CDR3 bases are TGTGCCAGCAGCTTAGTATGGTCTAGCGGGGGGATTTTTCCTGATGAGCAGTTCTTC.

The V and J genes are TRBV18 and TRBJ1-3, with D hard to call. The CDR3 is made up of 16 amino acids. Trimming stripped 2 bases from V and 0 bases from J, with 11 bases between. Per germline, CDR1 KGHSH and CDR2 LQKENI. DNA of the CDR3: TGTGCCAGCTCACCAGCGGTACAATACTCTGGAAACACCATATATTTT. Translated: CASSPAVQYSGNTIYF.

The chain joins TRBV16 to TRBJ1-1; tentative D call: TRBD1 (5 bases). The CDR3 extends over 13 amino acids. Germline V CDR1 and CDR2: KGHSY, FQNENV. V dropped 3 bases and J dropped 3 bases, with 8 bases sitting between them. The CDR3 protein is CASSHGADTEAFF. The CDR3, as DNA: TGTGCCAGCAGCCACGGGGCGGACACTGAAGCTTTCTTT.

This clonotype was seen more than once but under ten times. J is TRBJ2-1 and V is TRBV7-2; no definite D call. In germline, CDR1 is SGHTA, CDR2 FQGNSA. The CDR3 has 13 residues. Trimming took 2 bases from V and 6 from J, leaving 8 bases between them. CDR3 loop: CASSLSIVNEQFF. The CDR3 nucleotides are TGTGCCAGCAGCTTAAGTATCGTCAATGAGCAGTTCTTC.

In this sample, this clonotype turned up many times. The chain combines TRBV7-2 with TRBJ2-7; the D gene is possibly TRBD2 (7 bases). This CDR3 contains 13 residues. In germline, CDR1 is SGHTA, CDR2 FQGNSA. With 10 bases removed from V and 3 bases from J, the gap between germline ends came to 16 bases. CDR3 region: CATLGGGYYEQYF. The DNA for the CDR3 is TGTGCCACCCTTGGCGGGGGCTACTACGAGCAGTACTTC.

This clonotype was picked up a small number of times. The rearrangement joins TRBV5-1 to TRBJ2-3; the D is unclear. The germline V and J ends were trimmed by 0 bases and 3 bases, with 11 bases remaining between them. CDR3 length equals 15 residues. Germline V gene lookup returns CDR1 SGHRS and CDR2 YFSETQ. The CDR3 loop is CASSLGHGSTDTQYF. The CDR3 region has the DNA TGCGCCAGCAGCTTGGGACACGGAAGTACAGATACGCAGTATTTT. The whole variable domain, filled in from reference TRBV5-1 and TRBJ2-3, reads KAGVTQTPRYLIKTRGQQVTLSCSPISGHRSVSWYQQTPGQGLQFLFEYFSETQRNKGNFPGRFSGRQFSNSRSEMNVSTLELGDSALYLCASSLGHGSTDTQYFGPGTRLTVL.

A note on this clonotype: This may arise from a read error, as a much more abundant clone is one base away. CDR3 loop: CGAWTGRTVAFF. The CDR3 DNA is TGCGGTGCGTGGACGGGGCGCACGGTAGCTTTCTTT. The chain uses TRBV20-1 and TRBJ1-1; D possibly corresponds to TRBD1 (5 bases). The V gene's germline CDR1 is DFQATT and CDR2 SNEGSKA (reference sequence). The length of the CDR3 is 12 residues.